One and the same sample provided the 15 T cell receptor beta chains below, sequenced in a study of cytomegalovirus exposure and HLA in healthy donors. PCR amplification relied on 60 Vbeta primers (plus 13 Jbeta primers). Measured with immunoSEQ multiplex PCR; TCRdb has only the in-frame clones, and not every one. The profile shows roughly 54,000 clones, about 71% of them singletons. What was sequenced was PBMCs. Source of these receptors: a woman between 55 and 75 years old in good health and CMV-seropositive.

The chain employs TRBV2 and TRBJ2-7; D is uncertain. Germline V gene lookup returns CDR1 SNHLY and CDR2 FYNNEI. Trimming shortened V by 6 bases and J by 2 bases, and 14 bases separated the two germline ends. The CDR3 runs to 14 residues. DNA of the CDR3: TGTGCCAGCAGCTCTTTTCACACGACCTACGAGCAGTACTTC. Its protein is CASSSFHTTYEQYF. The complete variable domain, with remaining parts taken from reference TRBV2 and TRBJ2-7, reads EPEVTQTPSHQVTQMGQEVILRCVPISNHLYFYWYRQILGQKVEFLVSFYNNEISEKSEIFDDQFSVERPDGSNFTLKIRSTKLEDSAMYFCASSSFHTTYEQYFGPGTRLTVT.

This chain's CDR3 is CATSREPGNTGELFF. The DNA of the CDR3 is TGTGCCACCAGCAGAGAACCCGGGAACACCGGGGAGCTGTTTTTT. This chain links TRBV15 with TRBJ2-2; D is undetermined. The V and J ends lost 0 bases and 1 base respectively, with 6 bases between them. The germline V gene encodes CDR1 LNHNV and CDR2 YYDKDF (reference sequence). This CDR3 contains 15 residues.

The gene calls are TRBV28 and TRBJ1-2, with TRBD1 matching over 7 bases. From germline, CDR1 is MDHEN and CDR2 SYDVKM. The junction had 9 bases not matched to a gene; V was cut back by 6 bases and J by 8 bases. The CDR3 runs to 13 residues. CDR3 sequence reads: CASSVDRARGYTF. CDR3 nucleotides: TGTGCCAGCAGCGTAGACAGGGCGAGAGGCTACACCTTC.

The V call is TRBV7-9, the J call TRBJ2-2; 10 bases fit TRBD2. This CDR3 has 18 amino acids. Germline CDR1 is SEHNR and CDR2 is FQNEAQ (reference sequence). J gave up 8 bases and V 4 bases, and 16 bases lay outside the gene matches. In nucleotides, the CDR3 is TGTGCCAGCAGCTCACCGGGCCCCCGGACTAGCGGTTTTGGGGAGCTGTTTTTT. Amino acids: CASSSPGPRTSGFGELFF.

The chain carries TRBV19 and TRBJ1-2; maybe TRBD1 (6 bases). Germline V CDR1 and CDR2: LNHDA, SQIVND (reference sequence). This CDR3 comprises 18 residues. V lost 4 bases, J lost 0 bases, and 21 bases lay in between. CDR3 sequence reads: CASSRPIYGQGPNYGYTF. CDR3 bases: TGTGCCAGTAGTAGGCCCATTTATGGGCAGGGGCCTAACTATGGCTACACCTTC.

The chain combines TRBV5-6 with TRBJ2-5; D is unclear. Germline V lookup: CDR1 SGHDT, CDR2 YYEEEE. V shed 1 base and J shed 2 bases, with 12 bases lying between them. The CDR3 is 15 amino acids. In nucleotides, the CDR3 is TGTGCCAGCAGCTTGTTGCCAGTCATACAAGAGACCCAGTACTTC. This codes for CASSLLPVIQETQYF.

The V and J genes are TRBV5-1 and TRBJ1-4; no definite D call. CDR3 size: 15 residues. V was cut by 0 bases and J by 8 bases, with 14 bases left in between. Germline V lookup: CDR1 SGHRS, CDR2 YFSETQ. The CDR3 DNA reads TGCGCCAGCAGCTTGGCCGGACTGAAGGAGGAAAAACTGTTTTTT. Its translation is CASSLAGLKEEKLFF.

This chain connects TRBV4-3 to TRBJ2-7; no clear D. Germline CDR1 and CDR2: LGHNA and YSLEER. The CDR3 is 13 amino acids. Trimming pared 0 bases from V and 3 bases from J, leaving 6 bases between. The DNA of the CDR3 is TGCGCCAGCAGCCAAGATCGGAGCTACGAGCAGTACTTC. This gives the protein CASSQDRSYEQYF.

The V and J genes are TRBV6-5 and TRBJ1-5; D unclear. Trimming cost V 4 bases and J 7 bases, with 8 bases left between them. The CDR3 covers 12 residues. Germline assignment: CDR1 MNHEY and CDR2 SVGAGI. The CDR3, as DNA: TGTGCCAGCAGTTCAGAGGGACAGCCCCAGCATTTT. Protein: CASSSEGQPQHF.

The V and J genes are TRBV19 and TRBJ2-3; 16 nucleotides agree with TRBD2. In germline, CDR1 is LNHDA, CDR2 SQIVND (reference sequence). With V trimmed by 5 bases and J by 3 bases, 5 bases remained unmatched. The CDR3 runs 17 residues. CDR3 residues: CASSQGTSGGETDTQYF. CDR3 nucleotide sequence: TGTGCCAGTAGTCAAGGGACTAGCGGGGGGGAGACAGATACGCAGTATTTT.

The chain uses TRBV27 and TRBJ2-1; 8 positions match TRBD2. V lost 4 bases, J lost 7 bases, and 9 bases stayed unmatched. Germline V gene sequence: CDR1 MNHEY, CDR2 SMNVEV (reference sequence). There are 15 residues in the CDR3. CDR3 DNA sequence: TGTGCCAGCAGTTCCCAGCGGGGGAGGGTGAATGAGCAGTTCTTC. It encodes CASSSQRGRVNEQFF.

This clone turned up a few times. This CDR3 reads CASSTGGRNGYTF. The CDR3 DNA follows: TGTGCCAGCAGCACCGGGGGGAGGAATGGCTACACCTTC. The chain joins TRBV27 to TRBJ1-2, with TRBD1 as a possible D gene (5 bases). V was shortened by 6 bases and J by 6 bases, with 14 bases between the two germline ends. The CDR3 extends over 13 amino acids. Germline lookup yields CDR1 MNHEY and CDR2 SMNVEV (reference sequence).

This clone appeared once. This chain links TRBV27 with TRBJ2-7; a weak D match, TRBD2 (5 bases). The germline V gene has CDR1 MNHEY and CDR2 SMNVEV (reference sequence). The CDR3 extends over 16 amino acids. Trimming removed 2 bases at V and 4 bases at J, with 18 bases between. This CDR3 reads CASSLVGSQARYEQYF. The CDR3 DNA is TGTGCCAGCAGTTTAGTGGGGAGTCAGGCAAGATACGAGCAGTACTTC.

The CDR3 DNA reads as TGTGCCAGCAGCGTCCGACAGGAAAGCTCCTACAATGAGCAGTTCTTC. It translates to CASSVRQESSYNEQFF. The V gene is TRBV9, the J gene TRBJ2-1; D may be TRBD1 (6 bases). Trimming cost V 2 bases and J 0 bases, with 12 bases left between them. CDR1 is SGDLS, CDR2 YYNGEE, per germline. This CDR3 has 16 residues.

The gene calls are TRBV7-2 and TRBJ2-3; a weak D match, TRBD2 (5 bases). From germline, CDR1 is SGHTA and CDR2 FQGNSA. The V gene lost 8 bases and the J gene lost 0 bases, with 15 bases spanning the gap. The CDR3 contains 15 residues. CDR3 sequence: CASLPGIYSTDTQYF. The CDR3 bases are TGTGCCAGCCTCCCCGGGATATATAGCACAGATACGCAGTATTTT.